The text below deals with one T cell receptor (beta chain). The CDR3 extends over 15 amino acids. CDR1 and CDR2 from the germline V gene are MNHNS and SASEGT. The sample originates from a study of T cells expressing NK-cell markers. With UMIs, 5'RACE template switching was used to make TCR beta cDNA. TCRdb re-called the 5' RACE reads, yielding one record per CDR3 amino acid sequence without DNA. This table holds a few hundred thousand distinct CDR3 sequences. The chain carries TRBV6-1 and TRBJ2-7; the TCRdb call, TRBD1, lacks DNA for checking. Material for sequencing was blood T cells: a sorted CD56 or NKG2C T cell subset, CD4+ or CD8+ T cells, or bulk PBMC T cells (not recorded which). The sequence was obtained from a man aged 18-69 years in good health. The CDR3 is CASSDRGDPSYEQYF.